One and the same sample provided the 7 T cell receptor beta chains below, sequenced in a study of human T cells and chemical hapten exposure. Time point of the sample: healthy volunteer bleed at 6 weeks. The total RNA was obtained from whole blood that was not fractionated. TCRdb reanalysed the RACE reads using MiXCR and keeps one entry per CDR3 protein. This sample carries around 65,000 distinct CDR3 sequences, under 7.5% of them seen once, and the ten largest clones take under 4.5%. Sequenced: whole blood. The receptors derive from a female donor in good health. Some clones in this sample may be carry-over from other donors' samples.

This rearrangement joins TRBV20-1 to TRBJ2-5; no definite D call. V was shortened by 0 bases and J by 1 base, with 12 bases between the two germline ends. The CDR3 is 15 residues long. The germline CDR1 and CDR2 sequences are DFQATT and SNEGSKA (reference sequence). CDR3 sequence (DNA): TGCAGTGCTAGAGATTTAGAGAAAGGCCAAGAGACCCAGTACTTC. It yields the protein CSARDLEKGQETQYF.

Many counts were recorded for this clonotype. The gene calls are TRBV29-1 and TRBJ2-3, with 11 bases aligning to TRBD1. Germline V CDR1 and CDR2: SQVTM, ANQGSEA. With 6 bases clipped from V and 2 bases from J, the junction kept 7 bases outside the gene matches. The CDR3 extends over 15 amino acids. This chain's CDR3 is CSVGTGGPLTDTQYF. The CDR3 region has the DNA TGCAGCGTCGGGACAGGGGGTCCCCTCACAGATACGCAGTATTTT.

This clonotype has just a few counts. This sequence joins TRBV12-3 or TRBV12-4 and TRBJ1-5; 7 nucleotides line up with TRBD1. The V segment lost 6 bases and the J segment 7 bases; nucleotides outside the gene matches: 6. The CDR3 consists of 13 residues. The CDR3 DNA sequence: TGTGCCAGCAGACAAACAGGGGACCAGCCCCAGCATTTT. Its protein product is CASRQTGDQPQHF.

This clonotype showed up just a few times. J is TRBJ2-1 and V is TRBV5-1, with 13 nucleotides matching TRBD2. The CDR3 is made up of 15 amino acids. J was trimmed by 9 bases and V by 0 bases; bases with no gene match: 3. The germline V gene has CDR1 SGHRS and CDR2 YFSETQ. DNA of the CDR3: TGCGCCAGCAGCTTGGGGGGACTAGCGGGATTTGAGCAGTTCTTC. It codes for CASSLGGLAGFEQFF.

This clonotype has more than one count but fewer than ten. J is TRBJ2-5 and V is TRBV5-4; 8 nucleotides match TRBD1. The CDR3 is 13 amino acids. With V trimmed by 2 bases and J by 5 bases, 2 bases remained unmatched. Germline-derived CDR1 and CDR2 are SGHNT and YYREEE (reference sequence). CDR3 coding DNA: TGTGCCAGCAGCTTCCCAGGGGGCGAGACCCAGTACTTC. Its protein is CASSFPGGETQYF.

This clonotype was seen repeatedly, ten times or more. The CDR3, as DNA: TGCAGCGTTGCGGCAGGCGGGAATGAGCAGTTCTTC. It is translated as CSVAAGGNEQFF. The chain uses TRBV29-1 and TRBJ2-1, with D possibly matching TRBD2 (5 bases). CDR3 length: 12 amino acids. V dropped 4 bases and J dropped 7 bases, with 11 bases sitting between them. Germline CDR1 and CDR2: SQVTM and ANQGSEA.

For this clonotype: A much bigger clone sits one base away, suggesting this may be a read error. This chain joins TRBV2 and TRBJ1-2; the D gene is possibly TRBD1 (5 bases). CDR1 is SNHLY and CDR2 is FYNNEI in the germline V gene. The length of the CDR3 is 14 residues. CDR3 coding DNA: TGTGCCAGCAGGTCTTTTGGGACCATCTATGGCGACACCTTC. Its translation is CASRSFGTIYGDTF.